The 15 T cell receptor beta chains reported below all come from one sample, sequenced in a study of blood T cell repertoires in COVID-19. Only in-frame clones appear in the TCRdb table, and some are missing; sequencing was by immunoSEQ multiplex PCR. The repertoire holds 200,000 or so clones, roughly 79% seen once, with roughly 17% in the top ten. The material sequenced was peripheral blood. Receptors were obtained from a man aged 60 to 69 with active or convalescent COVID-19.

The chain links TRBV7-2 to TRBJ1-2; the match to TRBD1 covers 9 bases. Germline CDR1 and CDR2: SGHTA and FQGNSA. V lost 7 bases and J lost 7; bases outside the gene matches: 7. This CDR3 has 13 residues. The CDR3 DNA reads as TGTGCCAGCAACCTACAGGGGGCGCTTGGCTACACCTTC. Protein sequence: CASNLQGALGYTF. The whole variable domain, filled in from reference TRBV7-2 and TRBJ1-2, reads GAGVSQSPSNKVTEKGKDVELRCDPISGHTALYWYRQSLGQGLEFLIYFQGNSAPDKSGLPSDRFSAERTGGSVSTLTIQRTQQEDSAVYLCASNLQGALGYTFGSGTRLTVV.

The chain uses TRBV14 and TRBJ1-2, with D unresolved. Per germline, CDR1 SGHDN and CDR2 FVKESK. Trimming shortened V by 4 bases and J by 4 bases, and 10 bases separated the two germline ends. This CDR3 comprises 13 residues. In DNA form, the CDR3 reads TGTGCCAGCAGCCCTACCGGGGTCTATGGCTACACCTTC. This gives the protein CASSPTGVYGYTF.

The gene calls are TRBV4-2 and TRBJ2-7, with D tentatively TRBD2 (5 bases). This CDR3 has 13 residues. Germline V gene lookup returns CDR1 LGHNA and CDR2 YNFKEQ. V gave up 7 bases and J gave up 6 bases, with 16 bases separating them. CDR3 bases: TGTGCCAGCACCAACCAGAGAGGAGGCGAGCAGTACTTC. Translating it yields CASTNQRGGEQYF.

V is TRBV5-4 and J is TRBJ2-2; 7 nucleotides align to TRBD1. After removal of 4 bases from V and 4 bases from J, the junction contained 4 bases not matched to a gene. This CDR3 is built from 14 residues. The V gene's germline CDR1 is SGHNT and CDR2 YYREEE (reference sequence). CDR3 bases: TGTGCCAGCAGCCTCCGGGACAGCACCGGGGAGCTGTTTTTT. It translates to CASSLRDSTGELFF. Supplemented by reference TRBV5-4 and TRBJ2-2, the full variable domain reads ETGVTQSPTHLIKTRGQQVTLRCSSQSGHNTVSWYQQALGQGPQFIFQYYREEENGRGNFPPRFSGLQFPNYSSELNVNALELDDSALYLCASSLRDSTGELFFGEGSRLTVL.

The V call is TRBV2, the J call TRBJ2-5, with D possibly TRBD1 on 6 matching bases. Germline V lookup: CDR1 SNHLY, CDR2 FYNNEI. This CDR3 is built from 12 residues. The V gene lost 11 bases and the J gene lost 5 bases, with 15 bases spanning the gap. The chain's CDR3 is CAGEGVRETQYF. As DNA, the CDR3 is TGTGCCGGTGAGGGGGTTAGGGAGACCCAGTACTTC.

For the CDR3, the DNA is TGTGCCAGCAGCCGTACAGGGGGCGAGCAGTATTTT. Its protein product is CASSRTGGEQYF. V and J are TRBV7-2 and TRBJ2-3; 9 positions match TRBD1. This CDR3 has 12 residues. Per the germline V gene, CDR1 is SGHTA and CDR2 is FQGNSA. Trimming removed 5 bases from V and 11 bases from J; junction bases left unmatched: 5.

The chain recombines TRBV6-2 or TRBV6-3 with TRBJ2-7, with 7 bases fitting TRBD1. This CDR3 spans 15 amino acids. CDR1 MNHEY and CDR2 SVGEGT come from the germline V gene. V shed 4 bases and J 0 bases; nucleotides not matched to a gene: 6. CDR3 region: CASSSRWTGSYEQYF. The CDR3, as DNA: TGTGCCAGCAGTTCCCGGTGGACAGGCTCCTACGAGCAGTACTTC.

The table lists this clone with a few counts. This chain joins TRBV18 and TRBJ1-1, with 8 bases matching TRBD1. Trimming removed 2 bases from V and 8 bases from J; junction bases left unmatched: 10. CDR1 KGHSH and CDR2 LQKENI come from the germline V gene. The CDR3 covers 15 residues. The CDR3 bases are TGTGCCAGCTCACCAAGTACCGGCAGGGGGCGAGAAGCTTTCTTT. It yields the protein CASSPSTGRGREAFF.

The gene calls are TRBV2 and TRBJ2-5, with TRBD2 identical over 9 bases. This CDR3 spans 17 amino acids. V shed 6 bases, J shed 5 bases, and the junction held 16 bases outside the gene matches. Germline V lookup: CDR1 SNHLY, CDR2 FYNNEI. The CDR3 reads CASRTHIGGREGETQYF. In DNA form, the CDR3 reads TGTGCCAGCAGGACCCACATAGGCGGGAGGGAGGGGGAGACCCAGTACTTC.

The gene calls are TRBV24-1 and TRBJ2-3; D perhaps matches TRBD1 (6 bases). Trimming pared 1 base from V and 0 bases from J, leaving 10 bases between. Germline V CDR1 and CDR2: KGHDR, SFDVKD. The CDR3 spans 16 residues. The CDR3 spells CATSDFRGASTDTQYF. In nucleotides, the CDR3 is TGTGCCACCAGTGATTTCAGGGGCGCTAGCACAGATACGCAGTATTTT.

The V call is TRBV7-2, the J call TRBJ1-5; D gene ambiguous. Per the germline V gene, CDR1 is SGHTA and CDR2 is FQGNSA. With 1 base removed from V and 0 bases from J, the gap between germline ends came to 7 bases. The CDR3 covers 15 residues. The CDR3 nucleotides read TGTGCCAGCAGCTTAGTCCCCTATAGCAATCAGCCCCAGCATTTT. Its protein is CASSLVPYSNQPQHF.

The chain employs TRBV11-2 and TRBJ2-2, with a possible D match to TRBD2 (5 bases). V was shortened by 10 bases and J by 10 bases, with 19 bases between the two germline ends. Germline V CDR1 and CDR2: SGHAT, FQNNGV. The CDR3 loop spans 13 amino acids. Here the CDR3 DNA reads TGTGCCACCCAGAAACTAGTTGGAGAGGAGCTGTTTTTT. Its protein is CATQKLVGEELFF.

The V call is TRBV7-2, the J call TRBJ2-1; 8 bases align to TRBD1. V trimming: 4 bases; J trimming: 7 bases; junction bases outside the gene matches: 6. In germline, CDR1 is SGHTA, CDR2 FQGNSA. This CDR3 contains 14 residues. CDR3: CASSSSGGENEQFF. The CDR3 DNA reads as TGTGCCAGCAGCTCCTCAGGGGGCGAGAATGAGCAGTTCTTC.

This clone appeared a few times. The chain has TRBV4-2 and TRBJ2-3; 7 nucleotides line up with TRBD1. The CDR3 covers 17 residues. V gave up 4 bases and J gave up 0 bases; unmatched junction bases: 10. Germline V gene lookup returns CDR1 LGHNA and CDR2 YNFKEQ. The CDR3 bases are TGTGCCAGCAGCCCCCACTTAGACAGGGCAAGCACAGATACGCAGTATTTT. Protein: CASSPHLDRASTDTQYF.

V and J are TRBV19 and TRBJ1-1; possibly TRBD1 for D (6 bases). The CDR3 totals 15 residues. Trimming cost V 1 base and J 4 bases, with 13 bases left between them. Germline V CDR1 and CDR2: LNHDA, SQIVND (reference sequence). CDR3 sequence reads: CASSIGGGGSTEAFF. CDR3 sequence (DNA): TGTGCCAGTAGTATAGGGGGAGGGGGGAGCACTGAAGCTTTCTTT.